This T cell receptor beta chain was sequenced in a study of shared clonotypes between healthy human individuals. General observations from the study: Despite large depth, sorted-subset datasets appeared incompletely sequenced.

Assay: immunoSEQ multiplex PCR; the TCRdb copy retains only in-frame clones and omits some. The profile shows more than 2,000,000 clones, roughly 93% of them singletons. The CDR3 totals 14 residues. About this clone itself: Its antigen is currently unknown.

Sequencing was performed on naive CD4+ T cells from PBMCs. Specified subset: CD45RA+ positively selected. This chain connects TRBV23-1 to TRBJ2-4; D not certain. TRBV23-1 is labeled an ORF, and its function is uncertain. The sequence came from a man younger than 30 in good health. Some clones in this sample may be carry-over from other donors' samples. CDR3 sequence reads: CASRLIIAKNIQYF. The CDR3 DNA is TGCGCTTCCAGGCTCATTATAGCCAAAAACATTCAGTACTTC.